This T cell receptor beta chain was retrieved from a study of cytomegalovirus exposure and HLA in healthy donors (dated by TCRdb to between 2016 and 2019). In the study overall: According to an earlier analysis of 550 to 700 of the donors, 200 million or so T cells yielded 120 million or so unique TCR beta sequences and 276 Gb of sequence data. An early release that covered around 590 HLA-typed donors contained 250 to 350 gigabases of sequencing data and around 85 million unique TCR sequences. Among the roughly 400 genotyped donors, 75% to 90% belonged to the genetic ancestry cluster associated with self-reported Caucasian donors. The study was designed to test whether signatures of past pathogen exposure could be identified by cataloging public T cell receptors. The study profiled the T cell repertoires of hundreds of subjects by immunosequencing and related them to cytomegalovirus serostatus. Besides the first cohort of approximately 710 subjects, a separate validation cohort made up of 90 to 150 different subjects was used. High-throughput TCR immunosequencing, statistical association of individual TCRs with disease status, and machine learning were combined to predict cytomegalovirus infection status. A later analysis re-analyzed previously published TCR beta repertoires from hundreds of donors and added high-resolution HLA genotyping to study TCR occurrence patterns. In the later analysis, no new phenotypic data were used to find candidate immune exposures; instead, reliance was placed on TCR beta sequences and their occurrence across donors. An earlier analysis of 587 of the donors applied high-throughput TCR beta sequencing to assess whether each TCR beta V gene segment acted as functional or pseudogenic. Donor age, sex, ethnicity and CMV serostatus were compiled alongside the repertoire data. A later genetic analysis used genome-wide SNP genotypes for 398 of the 666 donors, treating that subset as a discovery cohort. Every discovery cohort repertoire had been produced on one sequencing platform. Class I and class II HLA loci were covered by the typing at four-digit resolution. Typing coverage varied by locus: roughly 620-630 donors for A, B, C, DRB1 and DQB1; approximately 520 for DQA1; more than 600 for DPA1; approximately 450 for DPB1. Because of strong linkage in the cohort, roughly 5 DR-DQ haplotypes were treated as single units for association and clustering. Among about 400 genotyped donors of the cohort, an average of about 240,000 unique TCR beta nucleotide sequences was sequenced per donor, of which about 19% were non-productive.

Library preparation was by the immunoSEQ multiplex PCR assay. The multiplex PCR relied on a mix of 60 forward primers for TCR Vbeta segments and 13 reverse primers for TCR Jbeta segments. Amplification of the CDR3 region of rearranged TCR beta genes was performed with a multiplex PCR assay on genomic DNA. On the Illumina HiSeq System, the amplified TCR beta libraries were sequenced as 87-base-pair reads. The authors processed their data as follows. Across the 500 to 700 repertoires, a later analysis counted roughly 84 million unique TCR beta chains, roughly 11 million of which were shared by at least two donors. Raw reads were error-corrected and collapsed into unique sequences by a nearest-neighbor algorithm in which closely related sequences were merged to remove PCR and sequencing errors. Alignment of CDR3 sequences to IMGT reference sequences was used to assign V, D and J gene segments. For a sequence to be retained, at least a six-nucleotide match to both a V gene segment and a J gene segment was required. Rearrangements were called productive when the CDR3 lacked stop codons and stayed in frame with V and J; all others were non-productive. Following IMGT convention, CDR3 was defined as the stretch from the second conserved V-encoded cysteine up to the conserved J-encoded phenylalanine. The earlier analysis of about 500 of the donors excluded sequences that lacked an unambiguous match to a single V gene segment. An earlier analysis of about 590 of the donors classified V segments as functional when productive rearrangements were above 56.7% and as segregating when the standard deviation between donors was above 5%. To diagnose cytomegalovirus status from the catalog of TCR beta chain sequences, a statistical classification framework was built. A later analysis assigned V and J genes by comparing TCR nucleotide sequences with IMGT/GENE-DB human TR gene sequences. A later analysis assigned CDR3 sequences and most-parsimonious VDJ recombination scenarios with the TCRdist pipeline. A later analysis defined each TCR beta chain by its CDR3 amino acid sequence plus V-gene family, and excluded reads lacking a unique V-gene family. In a later analysis, fewer than 600 highly shared, low-generation-probability nucleotide sequences were removed to address suspected cross-contamination and a sequencing artifact. In a later analysis, a clonal expansion index was calculated for each public chain from normalized within-repertoire ranks of inferred template counts. In a later analysis, generation probabilities were computed with a VDJ recombination model fitted to out-of-frame rearrangements, and the resulting probabilities were checked against IGoR. A later analysis scored TCR-TCR, TCR-HLA and TCR-CMV co-occurrence with hypergeometric tests, applying a repertoire-size bias correction to TCR pairs. A later analysis estimated false discovery rates by permuting HLA or CMV assignments 20 times. In a later analysis, co-occurring TCRs were grouped using DBSCAN, and TCRdist sequence similarity was added for clustering within HLA-allele-positive subsets. Co-occurrence clustering excluded repertoires with fewer than 30,000 or more than 120,000 public chains, plus five with anomalous nucleotide sharing. TCRdb retrieved this table from immuneACCESS and kept in-frame rearrangements only. Not all clones are present; in checked studies, unresolved V genes account for under half, and no reason is known for the remainder. D and trimming were read from the DNA, whereas the V and J calls and clone size are those reported in that table. This sample is represented by 59,000 or so clones; 65% to 90% of them were singletons. Together, the top ten hold approximately 11% of the sample.

Here is what the overall study found, with its caveats: A further reported finding was that TCR beta sequences accurately predicted the HLA-A and HLA-B alleles for most subjects in the first cohort. Some IMGT-functional V segments, including TRBV6-2 and TRBV6-3, could not be distinguished by the 87-base-pair reads and were therefore excluded. The study listed around 160 TCR beta chains as associated with cytomegalovirus. When HLA alleles, especially DR and DQ, strongly co-occurred, attributing TCR associations to individual alleles was difficult. The authors suggested that the approach could potentially be extended to other disease states and immunological phenotypes. A cluster of highly shared sequence variants was judged likely to be a technical artifact of the sequencing pipeline. This cohort had only TCR beta chains sequenced, and the lack of alpha or paired-chain data limited which features could be detected. The earlier analysis of about 600 of the donors excluded some 16 rarely observed V segments, including chromosome 9 orphons, because counts were too low. Sequencing depth was assumed to be roughly uniform across donors in the presence/absence analyses, though that assumption may not hold. Because HLA typing was missing for some donors at each locus, association tests included only the typed subset. Specific HLA alleles were associated with 15,000 to 20,000 TCR beta sequences at a false discovery rate of 0.05 in a later analysis. Cytomegalovirus status was reported to be diagnosed by the classifier with high specificity and sensitivity in both the original and validation cohorts. In a later analysis, TCR association rates were found to vary across HLA loci, with the most associated TCRs seen for DRB1 alleles and the fewest for HLA-C alleles. Most TCR sequences were observed very rarely across donors, whereas some public TCRs were present in many individuals. An association between a missense DCLRE1C variant and V-gene and J-gene trimming of TCR beta chains was found in a later genetic analysis and replicated in an independent cohort. A later analysis found that HLA-associated TCR beta chains were more clonally expanded and had lower generation probabilities than equally common non-associated chains. For the cohort, immune exposure information was limited to CMV serostatus. In a later genetic analysis, fewer N-insertions in productive TCRs were reported among donors in an Asian-associated ancestry cluster than the approximately 630-donor mean. Several of the top co-occurrence clusters appeared to be linked to parvovirus B19, influenza, CMV and Epstein-Barr virus, according to a later analysis. In vitro tests confirmed that three of the cytomegalovirus-associated TCR beta chains recognize cytomegalovirus antigens. Most CMV-associated TCR beta chains appeared to be HLA-restricted in a later analysis, and the HLA associations seemed to be driven largely by CMV exposure. Linkage disequilibrium might explain the correlated functional status among segregating V segments, but an unknown experimental factor could not be excluded. Broadly in line with IMGT annotations, most TCR beta V segments showed up in productive rearrangements about 90% or about 30% of the time in an earlier analysis of under 700 of the donors.

The cohort consisted of some 670 healthy bone marrow donors. At the time of sampling, every cohort member was nominally healthy, though immune exposures that went unrecorded were likely present. The donor tested CMV seronegative and was one of the 352 seronegative cohort members. A peripheral blood sample was collected from each donor, and TCR beta sequencing was performed on peripheral blood mononuclear cells. Genomic DNA extraction from the blood cell samples was performed with the Qiagen DNeasy Blood Extraction Kit. Measured from the cysteine to the phenylalanine, the CDR3 is 17 residues long. Only the CDR3 part of the read is kept: 51 bases, read in frame from the first base. In the germline V gene, CDR1 corresponds to SGHRS and CDR2 to YFSETQ. The junction carries 20 bases between V and J, which are trimmed by 0 bases and 5 bases respectively. About this clone: Its antigen is unknown. It has no much larger one-base neighbor in the sample; base qualities were not kept.

The rearranged chain carries TRBV5-1 and TRBJ2-5; the D segment could be TRBD1, given 5 matching bases. The source is a female donor in good health and CMV-seronegative. Material: PBMCs. For the CDR3, the sequence is CASSLGLQGGYKETQYF. At the DNA level, the sequence is TGCGCCAGCAGCTTGGGATTGCAGGGCGGTTACAAGGAGACCCAGTACTTC.